Only a few counts were recorded for the clone carrying this TCR beta chain. Its antigen is not identified. In nominal health when sampled, donors likely had unrecorded immune exposures nonetheless. The PCR contained 60 Vbeta and 13 Jbeta primers. TCRdb's copy holds only in-frame clones and misses some; the assay was immunoSEQ multiplex PCR. In the table there are about 190,000 clones, approximately 86% of which are singletons. The data were obtained in a study of cytomegalovirus exposure and HLA in healthy donors. Study-level points and caveats: It was reported in a later analysis that an Asian-associated ancestry cluster showed fewer N-insertions than the roughly 670-donor mean.

V was cut by 1 base and J by 3 bases, with 10 bases left in between. Germline lookup yields CDR1 MGHRA and CDR2 YSYEKL. This CDR3 has 15 amino acids. Sequencing input: PBMCs. The clonotype was recovered from a woman aged 18-30 years in good health and CMV-seronegative. The J gene is TRBJ2-1, the V gene TRBV4-1; D is perhaps TRBD2 (6 bases). The CDR3 bases are TGCGCCAGCAGCCAAGCGCGGGAAGACTACAATGAGCAGTTCTTC. It encodes CASSQAREDYNEQFF.